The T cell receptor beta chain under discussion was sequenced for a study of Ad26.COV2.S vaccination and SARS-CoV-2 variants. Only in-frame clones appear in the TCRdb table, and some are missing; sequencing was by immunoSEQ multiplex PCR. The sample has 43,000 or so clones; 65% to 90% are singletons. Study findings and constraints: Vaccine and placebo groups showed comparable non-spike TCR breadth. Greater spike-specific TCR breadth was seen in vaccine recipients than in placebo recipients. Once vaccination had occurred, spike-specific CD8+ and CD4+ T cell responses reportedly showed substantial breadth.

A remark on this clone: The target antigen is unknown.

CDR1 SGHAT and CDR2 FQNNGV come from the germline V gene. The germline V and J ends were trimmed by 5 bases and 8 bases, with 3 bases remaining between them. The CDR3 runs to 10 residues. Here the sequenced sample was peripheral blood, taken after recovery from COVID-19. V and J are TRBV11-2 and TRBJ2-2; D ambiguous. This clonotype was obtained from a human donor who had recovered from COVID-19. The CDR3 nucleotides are TGTGCCAGCAGCGCGGGGGAGCTGTTTTTT. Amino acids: CASSAGELFF.